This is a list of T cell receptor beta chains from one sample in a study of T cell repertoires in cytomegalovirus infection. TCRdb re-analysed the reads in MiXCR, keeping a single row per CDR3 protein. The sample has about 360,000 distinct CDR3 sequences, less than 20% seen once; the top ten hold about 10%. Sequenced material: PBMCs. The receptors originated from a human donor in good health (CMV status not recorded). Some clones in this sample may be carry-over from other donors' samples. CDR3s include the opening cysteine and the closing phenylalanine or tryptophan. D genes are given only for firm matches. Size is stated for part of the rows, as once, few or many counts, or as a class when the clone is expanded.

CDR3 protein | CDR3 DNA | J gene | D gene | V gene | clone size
CAIKGPQGETQYF | TGTGCCATCAAAGGACCCCAAGGGGAGACCCAGTACTTC | TRBJ2-5 | NA | TRBV10-3 | few
CASSLVSGGGELFF | TGTGCCAGCAGCTTAGTTAGCGGGGGCGGGGAGCTGTTTTTT | TRBJ2-2 | TRBD2 | TRBV7-2 | many
CASSSTGREETQYF | TGCGCCAGCAGCTCCACAGGGAGGGAAGAGACCCAGTACTTC | TRBJ2-5 | NA | TRBV5-1 | NA
CASSLGRESYEQYF | TGTGCCAGCAGCTTAGGCCGGGAAAGCTACGAGCAGTACTTC | TRBJ2-7 | NA | TRBV7-2 | many
CASSHTSPGNYGYTF | TGTGCCAGCAGCCACACCAGTCCAGGGAACTATGGCTACACCTTC | TRBJ1-2 | NA | TRBV7-2 | many
CASTVGGIAYNSPLHF | TGTGCCAGCACCGTCGGAGGGATCGCCTATAATTCACCCCTCCACTTT | TRBJ1-6 | NA | TRBV7-2 | few
CASSLASETERQYF | TGTGCCAGCAGCTTAGCGTCTGAGACAGAGAGGCAGTACTTC | TRBJ2-7 | NA | TRBV7-9 | NA
CASSRYSGMGETQYF | TGTGCCAGCAGCCGGTACTCGGGGATGGGGGAGACCCAGTACTTC | TRBJ2-5 | NA | TRBV7-7 | NA
CASSRASRQETQYF | TGTGCCAGCAGCAGGGCTTCCAGGCAAGAGACCCAGTACTTC | TRBJ2-5 | NA | TRBV3-1 | NA
CARRATAQETQYF | TGTGCCAGGCGGGCCACCGCACAAGAGACCCAGTACTTC | TRBJ2-5 | NA | TRBV2 | NA
CASRGRLSYEQYF | TGTGCCAGCAGGGGGCGGCTATCCTACGAGCAGTACTTC | TRBJ2-7 | NA | TRBV7-9 | many
CASRGLAGEQFF | TGTGCCAGCAGGGGACTAGCGGGAGAGCAGTTCTTC | TRBJ2-1 | TRBD2 | TRBV11-3 | NA
CASRSAGVTGELFF | TGTGCCAGCAGGAGTGCGGGGGTGACCGGGGAGCTGTTTTTT | TRBJ2-2 | TRBD2 | TRBV5-5 | NA
CASSNGTGGNYEQYF | TGTGCCAGCAGTAACGGGACAGGGGGTAACTACGAGCAGTACTTC | TRBJ2-7 | TRBD1 | TRBV6-2/TRBV6-3 | few
CASSLMGGLGETQYF | TGTGCCAGCAGCTTAATGGGGGGACTAGGGGAGACCCAGTACTTC | TRBJ2-5 | TRBD2 | TRBV7-6 | many
CASSWGLRFYNEQFF | TGTGCCAGCAGCTGGGGACTCCGTTTCTACAATGAGCAGTTCTTC | TRBJ2-1 | NA | TRBV5-5 | NA
CASSLWSSGETQYF | TGTGCCAGCAGCTTATGGTCTAGCGGGGAGACCCAGTACTTC | TRBJ2-5 | TRBD2 | TRBV7-9 | NA
CASSWRRGLDEQFF | TGTGCCAGTAGTTGGAGGCGAGGTCTCGATGAGCAGTTCTTC | TRBJ2-1 | NA | TRBV19 | NA
CASSFRDRHNEQFF | TGTGCCAGCAGCTTCCGGGACAGACACAATGAGCAGTTCTTC | TRBJ2-1 | TRBD1 | TRBV7-9 | NA
CASREPGSGELFF | TGTGCCAGTCGGGAGCCGGGGAGCGGGGAGCTGTTTTTT | TRBJ2-2 | NA | TRBV19 | few
CASRQVAGTGELFF | TGCGCCAGCAGGCAGGTCGCGGGCACCGGGGAGCTGTTTTTT | TRBJ2-2 | NA | TRBV4-1 | NA
CATSRNRGNTEAFF | TGTGCCACCAGCAGAAACAGGGGAAACACTGAAGCTTTCTTT | TRBJ1-1 | TRBD1 | TRBV15 | NA
CASSLLAGKGPQHF | TGTGCCAGCAGCTTGTTGGCGGGAAAGGGGCCCCAGCATTTT | TRBJ1-5 | NA | TRBV5-5 | few
CASSPGLIQYF | TGTGCCAGCAGCCCGGGACTCATTCAGTACTTC | TRBJ2-4 | NA | TRBV7-2 | many
CASSPRGGLAGDRPDEQYF | TGTGCCAGCAGCCCAAGGGGGGGACTAGCGGGAGATCGGCCCGACGAGCAGTACTTC | TRBJ2-7 | TRBD2 | TRBV7-2 | many
CASSYSTAPRGYTF | TGTGCCAGCAGTTACTCTACAGCCCCACGGGGCTACACCTTC | TRBJ1-2 | NA | TRBV6-2/TRBV6-3 | few
CSTRQNNEQFF | TGCAGCACAAGACAGAACAATGAGCAGTTCTTC | TRBJ2-1 | NA | TRBV29-1 | NA